This T cell receptor beta chain was recorded in a study of T cell responses to AZD1222 COVID-19 vaccine. In the study overall: Second doses that came at about 4 or about 12 weeks were put together.

Study outcomes and limitations: Vaccine-related CD4 TCRs covered spike, predominating at 160-218 and 743-854. Unmutated variant regions are reportedly targeted by nearly half of spike-specific TCRs. Baseline seropositivity occurred in only six AZD1222 recipients.

The table came from immunoSEQ multiplex PCR; TCRdb's copy has only in-frame clones and leaves some out. This table has about 140,000 clones, around 91% appearing once. Details on this clone: The antigen remains undetermined.

The V and J ends lost 4 bases and 7 bases respectively, with 14 bases between them. Germline CDR1 reads SGHVS; CDR2 reads FQNEAQ. There are 14 residues in the CDR3. The starting material was peripheral blood, obtained on day 0 of AZD1222 vaccination. J is TRBJ1-3 and V is TRBV7-8; D gene unclear. The sequence derives from an adult in good health. This chain's CDR3 is CASSSVGLGNTIYF. The CDR3 nucleotides are TGTGCCAGCAGCTCGGTGGGGTTGGGGAACACCATATATTTT.